Shown below are 13 T cell receptor beta chains from a single sample sequenced in a study of T cells in Graves' hyperthyroidism and ophthalmopathy. Template material for amplifying TCR beta CDR3 regions consisted of RNA transcripts. The HTBI primer set drove a first-round RT-PCR of the TCR CDR3. TCRdb itself ran the multiplex PCR reads through MiXCR, one entry per CDR3 protein. The repertoire includes 600,000 to 900,000 distinct CDR3 sequences, about 15% of them detected once, and over 7.5% sits in the top ten. The sample consisted of blood. The receptors were sampled from a man aged 18 to 30 with Graves' hyperthyroidism.

This clonotype was seen repeatedly, ten times or more. The rearrangement links TRBV7-9 to TRBJ2-7; TRBD2 agrees at 8 bases. From germline, CDR1 is SEHNR and CDR2 FQNEAQ (reference sequence). V lost 2 bases, J lost 4 bases, and 7 bases stayed unmatched. This CDR3 region has 15 residues. The CDR3 bases are TGTGCCAGCAGCTTATTACAAAGCGGGAGTTACGAGCAGTACTTC. It codes for CASSLLQSGSYEQYF.

This clonotype has only a few counts. The J gene is TRBJ2-5, the V gene TRBV29-1; 10 bases line up with TRBD1. This CDR3 comprises 13 residues. Germline trimming cut 4 bases from V and 5 bases from J; bases unmatched to any gene: 4. Germline V gives CDR1 SQVTM, CDR2 ANQGSEA. The DNA of the CDR3 is TGCAGCGTTGGGGACAGGGGTCGGGAGACCCAGTACTTC. This encodes CSVGDRGRETQYF.

The genes are TRBV24-1 and TRBJ2-1, with D tentatively TRBD2 (6 bases). The CDR3 contains 16 residues. The germline CDR1 and CDR2 sequences are KGHDR and SFDVKD. The V gene lost 7 bases and the J gene lost 0 bases, with 15 bases spanning the gap. The DNA of the CDR3 is TGTGCCACCAGCCCTAGGTTCGGGAGCTCCTACAATGAGCAGTTCTTC. Protein sequence: CATSPRFGSSYNEQFF.

Remarks on this clonotype: One end of the junction fails to match germline, which may point to a read error. Written as DNA, the CDR3 is TGTGCCAGGAGTATTCCAGCCGACTCCGAGCAGTTCTTC. As protein: CARSIPADSEQFF. The chain carries TRBV19 and TRBJ2-1; D call uncertain. The germline V gene has CDR1 LNHDA and CDR2 SQIVND (reference sequence). The CDR3 covers 13 residues.

This clonotype has a count of ten or more. V is TRBV30 and J is TRBJ2-1, with 10 bases lining up with TRBD2. The germline V gene encodes CDR1 GTSNPN and CDR2 SVGIG (reference sequence). V lost 5 bases and J lost 5; bases outside the gene matches: 12. The CDR3 covers 16 residues. For the CDR3, the DNA is TGTGCCTGGGGAAGAATTCTAGCGGGAGCCGACAATGAGCAGTTCTTC. Protein: CAWGRILAGADNEQFF. The full variable domain, in which reference TRBV30 and TRBJ2-1 provide the parts outside the CDR3, is SQTIHQWPATLVQPVGSPLSLECTVEGTSNPNLYWYRQAAGRGLQLLFYSVGIGQISSEVPQNLSASRPQDRQFILSSKKLLLSDSGFYLCAWGRILAGADNEQFFGPGTRLTVL.

This clonotype was seen ten or more times. The gene calls are TRBV6-1 and TRBJ2-5; 8 nucleotides align to TRBD2. The germline V gene has CDR1 MNHNS and CDR2 SASEGT. The CDR3 extends over 14 amino acids. With V trimmed by 6 bases and J by 5 bases, 8 bases remained unmatched. The CDR3 DNA reads as TGTGCCAGCAGAACCGGGACTAGGGGCGAGACCCAGTACTTC. It codes for CASRTGTRGETQYF.

This clonotype was counted a few times. The chain is built from TRBV4-1 and TRBJ1-2; tentatively, D is TRBD1 (6 bases). The CDR3 is 15 amino acids. The V end lost 0 bases, the J end lost 4 bases, and 12 bases lay between the germline ends. From germline, CDR1 is MGHRA and CDR2 YSYEKL. CDR3 protein: CASSQEGGGGYGYTF. The CDR3 DNA reads TGCGCCAGCAGCCAAGAAGGAGGGGGGGGCTATGGCTACACCTTC.

This clonotype was counted at least ten times. The V and J genes are TRBV18 and TRBJ1-6; possibly TRBD1 for D (5 bases). CDR1 is KGHSH and CDR2 is LQKENI in the germline V gene. Trimming shortened V by 3 bases and J by 7 bases, and 13 bases separated the two germline ends. CDR3 size: 15 residues. The CDR3 is CASSPLGRVNSPLHF. CDR3 DNA: TGTGCCAGCTCACCCTTGGGCAGGGTCAATTCACCCCTCCACTTT.

V usage is TRBV19 and J usage is TRBJ2-3; 10 bases map to TRBD2. This CDR3 contains 15 residues. V lost 4 bases, J lost 4 bases, and 5 bases stayed unmatched. Germline CDR1 LNHDA, CDR2 SQIVND (reference sequence). The CDR3 DNA is TGTGCCAGTAGTACCCTAGCGGGAGTACCAGATACGCAGTATTTT. The encoded protein is CASSTLAGVPDTQYF.

This sequence joins TRBV14 and TRBJ2-1; 12 bases fit TRBD2. Germline CDR1 reads SGHDN; CDR2 reads FVKESK. This CDR3 contains 13 residues. Trimming cost V 4 bases and J 12 bases; bases outside gene matches: 4. CDR3 region: CASSLGLAGGQFF. CDR3 DNA sequence: TGTGCCAGCAGCCTGGGACTAGCGGGTGGGCAGTTCTTC.

This clonotype has a handful of counts. The CDR3: CASSTTGAFEEQYF. The CDR3 DNA sequence: TGTGCCAGCAGCACGACAGGGGCCTTTGAGGAGCAGTACTTC. This chain links TRBV7-9 with TRBJ2-7, with 8 bases identical to TRBD1. The CDR3 sequence is 14 residues long. CDR1 SEHNR and CDR2 FQNEAQ come from the germline V gene (reference sequence). Losses at the gene ends were 5 bases for V and 7 bases for J; bases not matched to a gene: 10.

The V and J genes are TRBV20-1 and TRBJ2-7, with TRBD2 matching over 7 bases. This CDR3 is built from 14 residues. V lost 6 bases and J lost 0; bases outside the gene matches: 8. Germline V gene data show CDR1 as DFQATT and CDR2 as SNEGSKA (reference sequence). In DNA, the CDR3 is TGCAGTGCGCGATCCCTAGCGGACTCCTACGAGCAGTACTTC. Translation gives CSARSLADSYEQYF.

This clonotype was seen at least ten times. J is TRBJ1-5 and V is TRBV28; D is unclear. Trimming removed 6 bases from V and 5 bases from J, with 17 bases in between. Germline values: CDR1 MDHEN, CDR2 SYDVKM. The CDR3 sequence is 15 residues long. The CDR3 nucleotides are TGTGCCAGCAGCCGAAGGGAGCCCGTTTATCAGCCCCAGCATTTT. Amino acid sequence: CASSRREPVYQPQHF.